This paragraph reports one T cell receptor beta chain. This clone was found a few times. Its target antigen remains unknown. No per-base quality is available; no much larger clone lies one base away. The trial excluded patients who had a history of autoimmune disease or who were on systemic immunosuppression. In every dose cohort, peripheral blood was drawn for TCR sequencing at baseline, cycle 4 day 1, and cycle 7 day 1. Samples were obtained from an open-label, multicenter, first-in-human phase I dose-escalation trial of ivuxolimab. Adults with locally advanced or metastatic melanoma, renal cell, hepatocellular, or head and neck squamous cell carcinoma were enrolled in the trial. Before TCR sequencing, CD4+ T cells and CD8+ T cells were sorted from peripheral blood as separate populations. The germline V gene yields MDHEN for CDR1 and SYDVKM for CDR2. Including cysteine and phenylalanine, the CDR3 has 15 amino acids. CDR3 DNA only is kept here, 45 bases in frame from base 1. Deletion took 5 bases off V and 5 bases off J, with a span of 16 bases between the germline ends.

The sample is drawn from a study of OX40 agonist ivuxolimab in advanced cancers. For the study in its entirety: Ivuxolimab, which targeted the costimulatory receptor OX40 (CD134), was an agonistic, fully human IgG2 monoclonal antibody. Intravenous ivuxolimab was administered to patients every 2 weeks at six dose levels: 0.01, 0.1, 0.3, 1.5, 3 and 10 mg/kg. Of the roughly 51 patients in dose escalation, about 20 had hepatocellular carcinoma, roughly 15 had melanoma, 9 had renal cell carcinoma and 9 had head and neck cancer. The dose-escalation cohort was over 70% male with a mean age of approximately 60 years, ranging from roughly 23 to 85. Patients were allowed to have had prior anti-PD-1, anti-PD-L1 or anti-CTLA-4 therapy, and 40% to 45% of the dose-escalation patients had previously received checkpoint inhibitors. Three dose-escalation patients achieved partial responses, one with hepatocellular carcinoma and two with cutaneous melanoma. Peripheral TCRbeta sequencing was intended to test whether TCR sequence diversity was altered and clonal T-cell expansion was caused by ivuxolimab. The paper covers the monotherapy dose-escalation part of the phase I ivuxolimab trial, which included N ≈ 50 patients.

Genomic DNA was extracted from sorted cells for sequencing of the TCRbeta CDR3 region. The immunoSEQ Assay was used for sequencing of TCRbeta CDR3 regions. Entries here come from immuneACCESS through TCRdb and include only in-frame sequences with V and J called. Some clones fail to appear in such tables; in the studies checked, an unresolved V gene covers under half of the shortfall, and the cause of the remainder is unknown. The sample yields under 80,000 clones; approximately 78% were counted once. Together, the top ten hold 5% of the sample. The paper's findings and limits, for the study overall: Clonal expansion of both CD4+ and CD8+ blood T cells was observed from baseline to week 6 at doses 0.1 to 3.0 mg/kg. Low levels of normalized T-cell clonal expansion were also seen in some patients who did not respond. Partial responders in the 0.1-3.0 mg/kg groups had among the lowest normalized peripheral clonal expansion, especially among CD8+ T cells. After ivuxolimab, CD8+ T cells had more expanded clones than CD4+ T cells on average. Antigen specificity was not determined for the clonally expanded peripheral T cells.

The input for sequencing was CD4+ or CD8+ T cells sorted from blood, taken in a trial of the OX40 agonist ivuxolimab. The V and J genes are TRBV28 and TRBJ2-1; the D segment cannot be called with confidence. The clonotype comes from an adult with an advanced solid tumor such as melanoma, head and neck, liver or kidney cancer. The DNA sequence is given as TGTGCCAGCAGTCCCCATACGACCCAAAACAATGAGCAGTTCTTC. Its protein is CASSPHTTQNNEQFF. This CDR3, with the reference TRBV28 and TRBJ2-1 proteins standing in past its ends, gives the full variable domain DVKVTQSSRYLVKRTGEKVFLECVQDMDHENMFWYRQDPGLGLRLIYFSYDVKMKEKGDIPEGYSVSREKKERFSLILESASTNQTSMYLCASSPHTTQNNEQFFGPGTRLTVL.